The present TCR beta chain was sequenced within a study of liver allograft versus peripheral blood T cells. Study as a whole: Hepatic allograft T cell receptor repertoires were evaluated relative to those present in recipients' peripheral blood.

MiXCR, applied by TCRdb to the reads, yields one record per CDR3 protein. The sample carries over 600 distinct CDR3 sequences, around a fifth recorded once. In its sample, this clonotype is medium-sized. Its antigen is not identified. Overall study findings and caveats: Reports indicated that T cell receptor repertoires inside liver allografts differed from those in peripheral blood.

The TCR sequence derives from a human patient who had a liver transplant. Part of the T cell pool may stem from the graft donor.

The CDR3 reads CASSDRTGGARTEAFF. The DNA of the CDR3 is TGTGCCAGCAGCGATCGGACAGGGGGCGCGAGGACTGAAGCTTTCTTT. The chain couples TRBV6-1 to TRBJ1-1; 11 nucleotides line up with TRBD1. The ends lost 6 bases at V and 5 bases at J; junction bases unmatched: 11. Germline-derived CDR1 and CDR2 are MNHNS and SASEGT. This CDR3 contains 16 residues.